The 16 T cell receptor beta chains reported below all come from one sample, sequenced in a study of response to subunit inactivated influenza vaccine. TCRdb fed the RT-PCR reads into MiXCR, producing one record per CDR3 protein. The data contain 700,000 to 800,000 distinct CDR3 sequences, around a sixth of them singletons. This sample comprised PBMCs from blood, obtained about 5 days after vaccination. The source is a man aged 50-59 years who received an inactivated influenza vaccine.

The CDR3 is CASSYPDSMETQYF. The CDR3 region has the DNA TGTGCCAGCAGTTACCCGGACAGCATGGAGACCCAGTACTTC. The chain has TRBV6-2 or TRBV6-3 and TRBJ2-5; D is perhaps TRBD1 (6 bases). V was shortened by 2 bases and J by 5 bases, with 12 bases between the two germline ends. This CDR3 contains 14 residues. Germline V gene sequence: CDR1 MNHEY, CDR2 SVGEGT.

The gene calls are TRBV20-1 and TRBJ2-7; TRBD2 matches at 8 bases. Germline CDR1 is DFQATT and CDR2 is SNEGSKA (reference sequence). The CDR3 runs 18 residues. V was clipped by 4 bases and J by 4 bases; unmatched bases: 21. The CDR3 region has the DNA TGCAGTGCTAAAATACCCGGGCGGACTAGCTTTTCCCTTTACGAGCAGTACTTC. Translation gives CSAKIPGRTSFSLYEQYF.

This clonotype was detected only a few times. This sequence joins TRBV29-1 and TRBJ1-1, with TRBD1 as a possible D gene (6 bases). Germline lookup yields CDR1 SQVTM and CDR2 ANQGSEA. V was shortened by 1 base and J by 1 base, with 13 bases between the two germline ends. The CDR3 runs 15 residues. DNA of the CDR3: TGCAGCGTTGAAGTTACAGGGTGGACGAACACTGAAGCTTTCTTT. Translated, it gives CSVEVTGWTNTEAFF.

J is TRBJ2-1 and V is TRBV7-9, with 7 bases lining up with TRBD2. The CDR3 is 15 residues long. In germline, CDR1 is SEHNR, CDR2 FQNEAQ (reference sequence). After removal of 4 bases from V and 5 bases from J, the junction contained 8 bases not matched to a gene. CDR3 nucleotide sequence: TGTGCCAGCAGCTCTACGGGGGGAGCTAACAATGAGCAGTTCTTC. Its protein product is CASSSTGGANNEQFF.

In this sample, this clonotype turned up a few times. J is TRBJ2-3 and V is TRBV18; D might be TRBD2 (6 bases). The length of the CDR3 is 13 residues. Trimming removed 2 bases from V and 12 bases from J, with 15 bases in between. Per germline, CDR1 KGHSH and CDR2 LQKENI. The CDR3 DNA reads as TGTGCCAGCTCACCAGGATTCAGAGGGACTCAGTATTTT. Amino acids: CASSPGFRGTQYF. Full variable domain (missing parts from reference TRBV18 and TRBJ2-3): NAGVMQNPRHLVRRRGQEARLRCSPMKGHSHVYWYRQLPEEGLKFMVYLQKENIIDESGMPKERFSAEFPKEGPSILRIQQVVRGDSAAYFCASSPGFRGTQYFGPGTRLTVL.

The rearrangement links TRBV7-6 to TRBJ2-3, with 8 positions matching TRBD1. CDR3 size: 16 residues. The V gene end was trimmed by 2 bases and the J gene end by 2 bases; junction bases not matched to a gene: 6. Looked up from germline, CDR1 is SGHVS and CDR2 is FNYEAQ. In nucleotides, the CDR3 is TGTGCCAGCAGCTTATCAGCGACAGGGGACACAGATACGCAGTATTTT. Translated: CASSLSATGDTDTQYF.

The V and J genes are TRBV20-1 and TRBJ2-7; 9 bases are a match to TRBD2. This CDR3 has 15 amino acids. Germline-derived CDR1 and CDR2 are DFQATT and SNEGSKA (reference sequence). With 0 bases clipped from V and 7 bases from J, the junction kept 10 bases outside the gene matches. CDR3 in DNA: TGCAGTGCTAGAGATCTATTAGCGGGAGTTGAAGAGCAGTACTTC. Translating gives CSARDLLAGVEEQYF.

The CDR3 DNA reads as TGTGCCAGCAGCTTAGCCCCTAGCGGGGGTTACAATGAGCAGTTCTTC. Translated, it gives CASSLAPSGGYNEQFF. The chain recombines TRBV7-6 with TRBJ2-1; TRBD2 matches at 10 bases. Germline CDR1 SGHVS, CDR2 FNYEAQ. The CDR3 totals 16 residues. The J segment lost 4 bases and the V segment lost 0 bases, leaving 3 bases of the junction unmatched. The complete variable domain, with remaining parts taken from reference TRBV7-6 and TRBJ2-1, reads GAGVSQSPRYKVTKRGQDVALRCDPISGHVSLYWYRQALGQGPEFLTYFNYEAQQDKSGLPNDRFSAERPEGSISTLTIQRTEQRDSAMYRCASSLAPSGGYNEQFFGPGTRLTVL.

This clonotype was counted a few times. The chain combines TRBV6-1 with TRBJ2-7; a possible D gene is TRBD2 (5 bases). V lost 10 bases to trimming and J lost 3 bases, with 19 bases between them. CDR1 MNHNS and CDR2 SASEGT come from the germline V gene. There are 14 residues in the CDR3. As DNA, the CDR3 is TGTGCCACTAAAGGAGTCCGGGGTGGCTACGAGCAGTACTTC. It is translated as CATKGVRGGYEQYF.

This clonotype was observed a handful of times. The rearrangement uses TRBV6-1 and TRBJ2-7, with 8 bases aligning to TRBD1. In germline, CDR1 is MNHNS, CDR2 SASEGT. V shed 6 bases, J shed 1 base, and the junction held 5 bases outside the gene matches. The CDR3 runs to 14 residues. This CDR3 is CASRQQGVSYEQYF. Here the CDR3 DNA reads TGTGCCAGCAGACAACAGGGGGTTTCCTACGAGCAGTACTTC.

This clonotype was recorded a few times. The chain uses TRBV4-3 and TRBJ1-2; 9 bases fit TRBD1. Germline lookup yields CDR1 LGHNA and CDR2 YSLEER. The trim removed 1 base at V and 8 bases at J, leaving 8 bases unmatched. This CDR3 is built from 15 residues. The CDR3 reads CASSQVDRGLDGYTF. The CDR3 bases are TGCGCCAGCAGCCAAGTGGACAGGGGTCTAGACGGCTACACCTTC.

This clonotype was counted a few times. The chain combines TRBV4-2 with TRBJ2-5; 8 bases map to TRBD1. CDR1 is LGHNA, CDR2 YNFKEQ, per germline. With 4 bases clipped from V and 5 bases from J, the junction kept 3 bases outside the gene matches. The CDR3 has 13 residues. Written as DNA, the CDR3 is TGTGCCAGCAGCCCACAGGGGGAGGAGACCCAGTACTTC. Its translation: CASSPQGEETQYF.

In its sample, this clonotype was seen a few times. The chain couples TRBV4-2 to TRBJ1-5; TRBD1 matches at 8 bases. The CDR3 has 16 amino acids. J was trimmed by 3 bases and V by 1 base; bases with no gene match: 5. The germline CDR1 and CDR2 sequences are LGHNA and YNFKEQ. In DNA form, the CDR3 reads TGTGCCAGCAGCCAAGCTCAGGGGGCGAACAATCAGCCCCAGCATTTT. Its translation is CASSQAQGANNQPQHF.

The chain recombines TRBV29-1 with TRBJ2-5; D is uncertain. This CDR3 comprises 14 residues. CDR1 SQVTM and CDR2 ANQGSEA come from the germline V gene. V was pared by 6 bases and J by 5 bases, with 19 bases between. CDR3 DNA: TGCAGCGTCCATGTGGACCAAAGCCCGGAGACCCAGTACTTC. Amino acids: CSVHVDQSPETQYF. Full variable domain (remainder filled in from reference TRBV29-1 and TRBJ2-5): SAVISQKPSRDICQRGTSLTIQCQVDSQVTMMFWYRQQPGQSLTLIATANQGSEATYESGFVIDKFPISRPNLTFSTLTVSNMSPEDSSIYLCSVHVDQSPETQYFGPGTRLLVL.

This clonotype was found a few times. This chain connects TRBV12-3 or TRBV12-4 to TRBJ2-3, with TRBD2 matching 7 bases. The J segment lost 4 bases and the V segment lost 10 bases, leaving 14 bases of the junction unmatched. The CDR3 is made up of 15 amino acids. This chain's CDR3 is CATTHAGDNSDTQYF. The CDR3, as DNA: TGTGCCACCACCCACGCGGGAGATAATTCAGATACGCAGTATTTT.

This sequence joins TRBV6-6 and TRBJ1-5; D gene uncertain. With 6 bases removed from V and 6 bases from J, the gap between germline ends came to 9 bases. CDR3 length equals 12 residues. Per the germline V gene, CDR1 is MNHNY and CDR2 is SVGAGI (reference sequence). CDR3 bases: TGTGCCAGCAGCCCCGGCGCTCAGCCCCAGCATTTT. This gives the protein CASSPGAQPQHF.